What follows are 22 T cell receptor beta chains derived from one specimen sequenced in a study of blood T cell repertoires in COVID-19 (dated by TCRdb to 2018 to 2020). Libraries were prepared through the immunoSEQ multiplex PCR assay. In its TCRdb copy, this immuneACCESS table keeps in-frame sequences only and misses some clones. Where compared with another copy, unresolved V genes explain less than half of these, and the others have no known cause. This sample gives 150,000 to 190,000 clones in total; 75% to 90% of them show up just once. 15% of the sample goes to the ten largest clones. The sample comprised peripheral blood. The receptor source for this set is a woman aged 40 to 50 with acute or convalescent COVID-19.

The chain couples TRBV19 to TRBJ2-5; 10 nucleotides match TRBD2. In germline, CDR1 is LNHDA, CDR2 SQIVND (reference sequence). CDR3 length: 15 amino acids. With V trimmed by 3 bases and J by 6 bases, 7 bases remained unmatched. As DNA, the CDR3 is TGTGCCAGTAGTATTACGCCTAGCGGGAGACAGACCCAGTACTTC. Protein: CASSITPSGRQTQYF.

The gene calls are TRBV2 and TRBJ1-5; 11 positions agree with TRBD1. CDR3 length: 16 residues. Looked up from germline, CDR1 is SNHLY and CDR2 is FYNNEI. V lost 9 bases to trimming and J lost 0 bases; unmatched junction nucleotides: 7. CDR3 sequence (DNA): TGTGCCAGTAATCAGGACAGGGGGCGTAGCAATCAGCCCCAGCATTTT. This codes for CASNQDRGRSNQPQHF.

The chain couples TRBV5-1 to TRBJ2-4, with D perhaps matching TRBD2 (6 bases). The CDR3 is made up of 14 amino acids. The germline V gene encodes CDR1 SGHRS and CDR2 YFSETQ. The ends were cut back, 4 bases at V and 1 base at J, with 9 bases in the middle. CDR3 DNA: TGCGCCAGCAGCCCGGGGGTCGCCAAAAACATTCAGTACTTC. This sequence encodes CASSPGVAKNIQYF.

The V gene is TRBV9, the J gene TRBJ2-1; D ambiguous. Per the germline V gene, CDR1 is SGDLS and CDR2 is YYNGEE. The length of the CDR3 is 13 residues. Trimming stripped 4 bases from V and 6 bases from J, with 11 bases between. The CDR3 region is CASSNDLGNEQFF. CDR3 bases: TGTGCCAGCAGCAACGACTTAGGCAATGAGCAGTTCTTC. Supplemented by reference TRBV9 and TRBJ2-1, the full variable domain reads DSGVTQTPKHLITATGQRVTLRCSPRSGDLSVYWYQQSLDQGLQFLIQYYNGEERAKGNILERFSAQQFPDLHSELNLSSLELGDSALYFCASSNDLGNEQFFGPGTRLTVL.

The chain combines TRBV27 with TRBJ2-7; TRBD1 aligns across 12 bases. CDR3 length equals 17 residues. CDR1 is MNHEY, CDR2 SMNVEV, per germline (reference sequence). Losses at the gene ends were 3 bases for V and 4 bases for J; bases not matched to a gene: 10. This chain's CDR3 is CASSLGTGGLINYEQYF. CDR3 in DNA: TGTGCCAGCAGTTTGGGGACAGGGGGCCTCATTAATTACGAGCAGTACTTC.

The J gene is TRBJ1-1, the V gene TRBV6-5, with unresolved D. The CDR3 is 13 residues long. V was pared by 6 bases and J by 1 base, with 9 bases between. CDR1 is MNHEY and CDR2 is SVGAGI in the germline V gene. The CDR3 sequence is CASRSDWNTEAFF. The CDR3, as DNA: TGTGCCAGCAGGTCGGACTGGAACACTGAAGCTTTCTTT.

The chain links TRBV7-2 to TRBJ2-7; weak D call: TRBD1 (9 bases). CDR1 and CDR2 (germline): SGHTA, FQGNSA. The CDR3 totals 16 residues. The germline V and J ends were trimmed by 4 bases and 2 bases, with 18 bases remaining between them. CDR3 DNA sequence: TGTGCCAGCAGCTCCGTAGCGGGACAGGGACCCTACGAGCAGTACTTC. Translation gives CASSSVAGQGPYEQYF.

The V gene is TRBV3-1 (or the pseudogene TRBV3-2), the J gene TRBJ1-3; D might be TRBD1 (6 bases). Germline values: CDR1 LGHDT, CDR2 YNNKEL (reference sequence). Trimming pared 6 bases from V and 0 bases from J, leaving 9 bases between. The CDR3 is made up of 14 amino acids. CDR3 in DNA: TGTGCCAGCAGGAGGGGGAACTCTGGAAACACCATATATTTT. As protein: CASRRGNSGNTIYF.

The CDR3 DNA sequence: TGTGCCAGTAGTTCAGGACAGGACCGAGCCGTCTCTGGAAACACCATATATTTT. Translated, it gives CASSSGQDRAVSGNTIYF. The chain uses TRBV19 and TRBJ1-3; 7 nucleotides agree with TRBD1. With 5 bases clipped from V and 0 bases from J, the junction kept 13 bases outside the gene matches. There are 18 residues in the CDR3. CDR1 and CDR2 (germline): LNHDA, SQIVND (reference sequence).

The J gene is TRBJ1-1, the V gene TRBV11-2; weak D call: TRBD1 (6 bases). The CDR3 runs 14 residues. V was pared by 5 bases and J by 6 bases, with 16 bases between. Germline assignment: CDR1 SGHAT and CDR2 FQNNGV. Here the CDR3 reads CASSLQGIFPEAFF. CDR3 bases: TGTGCCAGCAGCCTCCAGGGGATTTTCCCTGAAGCTTTCTTT. Full variable domain (rest looked up from reference TRBV11-2 and TRBJ1-1): EAGVAQSPRYKIIEKRQSVAFWCNPISGHATLYWYQQILGQGPKLLIQFQNNGVVDDSQLPKDRFSAERLKGVDSTLKIQPAKLEDSAVYLCASSLQGIFPEAFFGQGTRLTVV.

The chain uses TRBV5-1 and TRBJ1-3; maybe TRBD1 (5 bases). Germline V CDR1 and CDR2: SGHRS, YFSETQ. The CDR3 has 17 residues. Trimming stripped 0 bases from V and 2 bases from J, with 15 bases between. Written as DNA, the CDR3 is TGCGCCAGCAGCTTGGAGCAGGGTTCTAGGGCTGGAAACACCATATATTTT. Translation gives CASSLEQGSRAGNTIYF.

This chain uses TRBV28 with TRBJ2-7; tentative D call: TRBD1 (6 bases). The CDR3 contains 15 residues. V was cut by 5 bases and J by 1 base, with 15 bases left in between. Germline CDR1 reads MDHEN; CDR2 reads SYDVKM. CDR3 region: CASSPTGKGSYEQYF. CDR3 sequence (DNA): TGTGCCAGCAGTCCTACAGGGAAAGGATCCTACGAGCAGTACTTC.

J is TRBJ1-2 and V is TRBV11-3; no clear D. Germline CDR1 reads SGHNT; CDR2 reads YENEEA. V lost 5 bases and J 0 bases, leaving 13 bases between the germline ends. This CDR3 has 15 residues. The CDR3 spells CASSLSGVPNYGYTF. The DNA of the CDR3 is TGTGCCAGCAGCCTAAGCGGGGTCCCTAACTATGGCTACACCTTC. Based on the CDR3 plus reference TRBV11-3 and TRBJ1-2, the full variable domain is EAGVVQSPRYKIIEKKQPVAFWCNPISGHNTLYWYLQNLGQGPELLIRYENEEAVDDSQLPKDRFSAERLKGVDSTLKIQPAELGDSAVYLCASSLSGVPNYGYTFGSGTRLTVV.

This sequence joins TRBV19 and TRBJ2-3; 11 nucleotides align to TRBD1. Trimming at V came to 6 bases and at J to 2 bases, leaving 4 bases not matched to a gene. CDR1 is LNHDA and CDR2 is SQIVND in the germline V gene (reference sequence). The CDR3 runs 15 residues. CDR3 bases: TGTGCCAGTAGGGGGACAGGGGGAGTCACAGATACGCAGTATTTT. Amino acid sequence: CASRGTGGVTDTQYF.

The chain combines TRBV5-1 with TRBJ2-1; 14 nucleotides align to TRBD2. The V and J ends lost 3 bases and 3 bases, in that order; junction bases with no gene match: 5. The CDR3 length is 17 residues. Germline V lookup: CDR1 SGHRS, CDR2 YFSETQ. CDR3 nucleotide sequence: TGCGCCAGCAGCTCGGGGACTAGCGGGAGTTTCTACAATGAGCAGTTCTTC. As protein: CASSSGTSGSFYNEQFF.

CDR3 in amino acids: CASSAGLAGGSYTGELFF. As DNA, the CDR3 is TGTGCCAGTAGTGCCGGACTAGCGGGAGGGTCATACACCGGGGAGCTGTTTTTT. V gene TRBV19 combines with J gene TRBJ2-2; the match to TRBD2 covers 15 bases. The CDR3 consists of 18 residues. Unmatched junction bases numbered 7, after V lost 5 bases and J lost 3 bases. From germline, CDR1 is LNHDA and CDR2 SQIVND (reference sequence).

V usage is TRBV3-1 (or the pseudogene TRBV3-2) and J usage is TRBJ2-1; the D gene is possibly TRBD2 (6 bases). Germline lookup yields CDR1 LGHDT and CDR2 YNNKEL (reference sequence). This CDR3 is 16 amino acids long. V shed 0 bases and J shed 7 bases, with 16 bases lying between them. CDR3 residues: CASSQEWREVGNEQFF. CDR3 nucleotide sequence: TGTGCCAGCAGCCAAGAATGGAGGGAGGTCGGGAATGAGCAGTTCTTC.

The CDR3 nucleotides are TGTGCCACGTCCGGGTGGGGAGAGAGCTCCTACAATGAGCAGTTCTTC. This sequence encodes CATSGWGESSYNEQFF. V gene TRBV24-1 combines with J gene TRBJ2-1, with D tentatively TRBD2 (5 bases). Germline CDR1 is KGHDR and CDR2 is SFDVKD. This CDR3 contains 16 residues. Trimming cost V 10 bases and J 0 bases, with 18 bases left between them.

This clone was observed a few times. The rearrangement links TRBV7-2 to TRBJ2-7; D ambiguous. From germline, CDR1 is SGHTA and CDR2 FQGNSA. Deletions cut 2 bases from V and 3 bases from J, with 8 bases between. The CDR3 contains 13 residues. CDR3 region: CASSLLHSYEQYF. CDR3 DNA: TGTGCCAGCAGCTTACTCCACAGCTACGAGCAGTACTTC.

The chain links TRBV3-1 (or the pseudogene TRBV3-2) to TRBJ2-2, with a tentative D call TRBD1 (6 bases). The CDR3 consists of 16 residues. From germline, CDR1 is LGHDT and CDR2 YNNKEL (reference sequence). The germline V and J ends were trimmed by 1 base and 5 bases, with 14 bases remaining between them. This CDR3 reads CASSQGRQVGTGELFF. The CDR3 coding sequence is TGTGCCAGCAGCCAAGGGAGACAGGTCGGGACCGGGGAGCTGTTTTTT.

The CDR3: CATSAGPFYGYTF. CDR3 nucleotides: TGTGCCACCAGCGCAGGGCCTTTCTATGGCTACACCTTC. The chain recombines TRBV24-1 with TRBJ1-2, with D perhaps TRBD1 (5 bases). Germline CDR1 KGHDR, CDR2 SFDVKD. This CDR3 spans 13 amino acids. Between the trimmed V and J ends, which lost 7 bases and 4 bases, there was a span of 12 bases.

This clone was recorded a few times. The V and J genes are TRBV14 and TRBJ1-1; weak D call: TRBD1 (5 bases). The CDR3 spans 12 residues. Trimming cost V 3 bases and J 8 bases, with 10 bases left between them. Per germline, CDR1 SGHDN and CDR2 FVKESK. The CDR3 region is CASSHTGLEAFF. For the CDR3, the DNA is TGTGCCAGCAGCCACACAGGTTTAGAAGCTTTCTTT.